In its sample, the clone carrying this TCR beta chain was seen a few times. This sample stems from a study of identical twins' blood T cells. From the 5' RACE reads, TCRdb called clonotypes with MiXCR, one entry per CDR3 protein. The sample has 350,000 to 400,000 distinct CDR3 sequences; roughly 30% are singletons. The three twin pairs were reared together, likely meeting the same infections. This CDR3 comprises 14 residues. The V and J ends lost 1 base and 4 bases respectively, with 7 bases between them. Specimen: PBMCs. This rearrangement joins TRBV12-3 or TRBV12-4 to TRBJ2-2; D possibly corresponds to TRBD1 (5 bases). This clonotype originated in a woman aged 18-49 years in good health. CDR3 sequence: CASSLVTVTGELFF. The CDR3 bases are TGTGCCAGCAGTTTAGTGACAGTCACCGGGGAGCTGTTTTTT.